One sample yielded the 17 T cell receptor beta chains listed below, sequenced in a study of vaccination and CD4 T cells after COVID-19. These receptors are not linked to any known antigen. With the Oncomine TCR Beta short-read assay, DNA from cultured CD4+ T cells was sequenced. TCRdb ran MiXCR on the PCR reads and lists one entry per CDR3 protein. The sample has some 7,700 distinct CDR3 sequences; about a fifth are singletons. Treatment given: approximately nine-day PBMC culture with coronavirus spike peptide pools or control peptides (ViraFEST assay). Specimen: CD4+ T cells from blood, cultured in vitro, collected after SARS-CoV-2 vaccination. These receptors came from a human donor who had recovered from COVID-19.

The V and J genes are TRBV25-1 and TRBJ2-5; D is unclear. The V gene lost 5 bases and the J gene lost 3 bases, with 7 bases spanning the gap. The CDR3 extends over 12 amino acids. Germline CDR1 is MGHDK and CDR2 is SYGVNS. The CDR3 sequence: CASSPLKETQYF. CDR3 bases: TGTGCCAGCAGTCCACTCAAAGAGACCCAGTACTTC.

This clonotype was observed a handful of times. The rearrangement joins TRBV27 to TRBJ1-5, with D unclear. Germline assignment: CDR1 MNHEY and CDR2 SMNVEV (reference sequence). The CDR3 runs 12 residues. The germline V and J ends were trimmed by 8 bases and 6 bases, with 11 bases remaining between them. CDR3 in amino acids: CASAGVGQPQHF. The DNA of the CDR3 is TGTGCCAGCGCCGGGGTTGGTCAGCCCCAGCATTTT.

There are a few counts of this clonotype. The V gene is TRBV7-6, the J gene TRBJ2-7; D is unresolved. The CDR3 loop spans 19 amino acids. The V gene's germline CDR1 is SGHVS and CDR2 FNYEAQ. Trimming removed 0 bases from V and 3 bases from J, with 24 bases in between. In DNA, the CDR3 is TGTGCCAGCAGCTTAGCGCCTTCGACAAAAGCAAAGGTTGACTACGAGCAGTACTTC. Translation gives CASSLAPSTKAKVDYEQYF.

This clonotype has a count of ten or more. V and J are TRBV15 and TRBJ2-6, with D perhaps TRBD1 (6 bases). The V end was cut by 5 bases, the J end by 1 base, with 15 bases between. The CDR3 is 17 residues long. Looked up from germline, CDR1 is LNHNV and CDR2 is YYDKDF (reference sequence). CDR3 sequence: CATSSLTQGSGANVLTF. Written as DNA, the CDR3 is TGTGCCACCAGCTCGTTAACCCAGGGGTCTGGGGCCAACGTCCTGACTTTC.

This clonotype is classed as medium-sized. CDR3 nucleotides: TGTGCCAGCAGTCCCTTTGGGGATCAGCCCCAGCATTTT. It codes for CASSPFGDQPQHF. V usage is TRBV6-2 or TRBV6-3 and J usage is TRBJ1-5, with D hard to call. CDR1 is MNHEY and CDR2 is SVGEGT in the germline V gene. There are 13 residues in the CDR3. V lost 5 bases, J lost 5 bases, and 10 bases lay in between.

This clonotype was seen many times. The V gene is TRBV11-2, the J gene TRBJ1-2, with D possibly matching TRBD1 (5 bases). This CDR3 comprises 13 residues. CDR1 is SGHAT, CDR2 FQNNGV, per germline. Trimming shortened V by 6 bases and J by 4 bases, and 12 bases separated the two germline ends. CDR3 DNA: TGTGCCAGCAGACACGACAGACTCTATGGCTACACCTTC. This translates into CASRHDRLYGYTF.

This clonotype was seen more than once but under ten times. The genes are TRBV5-6 and TRBJ2-5; the match to TRBD1 covers 10 bases. Germline CDR1 SGHDT, CDR2 YYEEEE. After removal of 3 bases from V and 5 bases from J, the junction contained 4 bases not matched to a gene. This CDR3 has 14 amino acids. CDR3 sequence: CASSSTGGRETQYF. The CDR3 region has the DNA TGTGCCAGCAGCTCGACAGGGGGCCGGGAGACCCAGTACTTC.

This clonotype appeared a few times. The gene calls are TRBV6-1 and TRBJ2-3; unclear D gene. V was clipped by 3 bases and J by 2 bases, with 18 bases between them. Germline assignment: CDR1 MNHNS and CDR2 SASEGT. CDR3 length: 17 residues. CDR3 coding DNA: TGTGCCAGCAGTGATATGCCGACAAGTCGTACCACAGATACGCAGTATTTT. This sequence encodes CASSDMPTSRTTDTQYF.

In this sample, this clonotype turned up a few times. The chain carries TRBV19 and TRBJ1-5; D gene unclear. Trimming pared 5 bases from V and 3 bases from J, leaving 8 bases between. CDR3 length: 13 residues. Germline CDR1 is LNHDA and CDR2 is SQIVND (reference sequence). CDR3 region: CASSPLDNQPQHF. For the CDR3, the DNA is TGTGCCAGTAGTCCTTTAGACAATCAGCCCCAGCATTTT.

The J gene is TRBJ2-3, the V gene TRBV7-9, with 11 bases matching TRBD2. CDR1 is SEHNR, CDR2 FQNEAQ, per germline (reference sequence). The CDR3 runs to 18 residues. After removal of 0 bases from V and 0 bases from J, the junction contained 5 bases not matched to a gene. The DNA for the CDR3 is TGTGCCAGCAGCTTAGCATTCCGGACTAGCGGGAGCACAGATACGCAGTATTTT. It encodes CASSLAFRTSGSTDTQYF.

The V call is TRBV5-4, the J call TRBJ2-7; D may be TRBD1 or TRBD2 (8 bases each). Germline assignment: CDR1 SGHNT and CDR2 YYREEE (reference sequence). CDR3 length: 15 amino acids. Trimming removed 4 bases from V and 4 bases from J, with 18 bases in between. The CDR3 sequence: CASSPGGTGDYEQYF. The DNA for the CDR3 is TGTGCCAGCAGCCCGGGGGGGACAGGAGATTACGAGCAGTACTTC. Using reference TRBV5-4 and TRBJ2-7 for the parts outside the CDR3, the full variable domain is ETGVTQSPTHLIKTRGQQVTLRCSSQSGHNTVSWYQQALGQGPQFIFQYYREEENGRGNFPPRFSGLQFPNYSSELNVNALELDDSALYLCASSPGGTGDYEQYFGPGTRLTVT.

This clonotype ranks as medium-sized. The rearrangement links TRBV20-1 to TRBJ2-7; D perhaps matches TRBD1 (5 bases). CDR1 DFQATT and CDR2 SNEGSKA come from the germline V gene (reference sequence). The CDR3 is 14 residues long. Between the trimmed V and J ends, which lost 3 bases and 3 bases, there was a span of 15 bases. CDR3 nucleotide sequence: TGCAGTGCTAGGAATTACCAGGGCCTCTACGAGCAGTACTTC. It yields the protein CSARNYQGLYEQYF.

In its sample, this clonotype was seen a few times. The V gene is TRBV28, the J gene TRBJ2-1; D is undetermined. The CDR3 has 11 amino acids. Germline assignment: CDR1 MDHEN and CDR2 SYDVKM. The CDR3 DNA reads TGTGCTCTGAGCTCCTACAATGAGCAGTTCTTC. Translation gives CALSSYNEQFF. Based on the CDR3 plus reference TRBV28 and TRBJ2-1, the full variable domain is DVKVTQSSRYLVKRTGEKVFLECVQDMDHENMFWYRQDPGLGLRLIYFSYDVKMKEKGDIPEGYSVSREKKERFSLILESASTNQTSMYLCALSSYNEQFFGPGTRLTVL.

This clonotype was seen at least ten times. This sequence joins TRBV6-1 and TRBJ2-7; 12 bases match TRBD2. After removal of 5 bases from V and 2 bases from J, the junction contained 7 bases not matched to a gene. The germline V gene encodes CDR1 MNHNS and CDR2 SASEGT. This CDR3 spans 16 amino acids. The DNA for the CDR3 is TGTGCCAGCAGTATTGGACTAGCGGGGATCCCCTACGAGCAGTACTTC. This sequence encodes CASSIGLAGIPYEQYF.

This clonotype was seen a handful of times. The V and J genes are TRBV20-1 and TRBJ1-6, with D perhaps TRBD1 (5 bases). V was pared by 3 bases and J by 4 bases, with 16 bases between. This CDR3 has 16 residues. In germline, CDR1 is DFQATT, CDR2 SNEGSKA (reference sequence). In nucleotides, the CDR3 is TGCAGTGCTAGGGTCGGACAAAGCCTTTATAATTCACCCCTCCACTTT. Its protein product is CSARVGQSLYNSPLHF.

There are a few counts of this clonotype. A junction boundary mismatches the germline segment, possibly from a read error. This chain uses TRBV7-7 with TRBJ1-2, with D perhaps matching TRBD1 (6 bases). Germline V gives CDR1 SSHAT, CDR2 FNYEAQ (reference sequence). This CDR3 contains 17 residues. The CDR3 sequence: CASSSGQGPNYNYGYTF. The CDR3 DNA sequence: TGTGCTAGCAGCTCCGGTCAGGGGCCTAACTATAACTATGGCTACACCTTC.

The chain employs TRBV6-1 and TRBJ1-2, with D possibly TRBD1 on 6 matching bases. The CDR3 consists of 14 residues. Germline V gene lookup returns CDR1 MNHNS and CDR2 SASEGT. Trimming stripped 6 bases from V and 4 bases from J, with 15 bases between. CDR3 nucleotide sequence: TGTGCCAGCAGACTAGGCGCAGGGGTCTATGGCTACACCTTC. It specifies CASRLGAGVYGYTF.